This T cell receptor beta chain appears in the sequencing data of a study of cytomegalovirus exposure and HLA in healthy donors. Broader study findings: In an earlier analysis, about 87% or about 30%: the productive usage of most TCR beta V segments. The dataset shows that most TCR sequences were rare, while some public TCRs occurred in many donors.

This clone was found many times. Its matching antigen is unknown. CDR3 length equals 16 residues. Germline assignment: CDR1 SGHAT and CDR2 FQNNGV. Trimming cost V 1 base and J 7 bases; bases outside gene matches: 9. A multiplex PCR was run with 60 Vbeta primers and 13 Jbeta primers. Produced via immunoSEQ multiplex PCR; TCRdb's table is partial and in-frame only. In the table there are 160,000 or so clones, approximately 80% of which are singletons. The V and J genes are TRBV11-2 and TRBJ2-7, with 11 bases lining up with TRBD2. Sequences were obtained from PBMCs. The clonotype was recovered from a male donor in good health and CMV-seronegative. CDR3: CASSLAGLAGAWEQYF. CDR3 DNA sequence: TGTGCCAGCAGCTTAGCAGGACTAGCGGGTGCCTGGGAGCAGTACTTC. Based on the CDR3 plus reference TRBV11-2 and TRBJ2-7, the full variable domain is EAGVAQSPRYKIIEKRQSVAFWCNPISGHATLYWYQQILGQGPKLLIQFQNNGVVDDSQLPKDRFSAERLKGVDSTLKIQPAKLEDSAVYLCASSLAGLAGAWEQYFGPGTRLTVT.